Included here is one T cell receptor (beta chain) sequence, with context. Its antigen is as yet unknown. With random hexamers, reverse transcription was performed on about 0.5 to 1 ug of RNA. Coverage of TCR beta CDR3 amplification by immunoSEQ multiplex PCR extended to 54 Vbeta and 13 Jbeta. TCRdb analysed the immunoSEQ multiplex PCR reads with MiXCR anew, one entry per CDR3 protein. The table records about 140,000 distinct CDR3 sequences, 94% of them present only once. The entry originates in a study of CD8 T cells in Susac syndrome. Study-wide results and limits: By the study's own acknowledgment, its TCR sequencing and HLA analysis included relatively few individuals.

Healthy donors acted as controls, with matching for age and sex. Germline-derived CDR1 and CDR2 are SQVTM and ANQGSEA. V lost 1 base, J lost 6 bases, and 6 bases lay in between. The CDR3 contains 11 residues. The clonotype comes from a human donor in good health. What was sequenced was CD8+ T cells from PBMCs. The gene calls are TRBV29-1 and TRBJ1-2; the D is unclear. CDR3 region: CSVEGQHGYTF. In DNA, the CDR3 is TGCAGCGTTGAAGGTCAGCATGGCTACACCTTC.